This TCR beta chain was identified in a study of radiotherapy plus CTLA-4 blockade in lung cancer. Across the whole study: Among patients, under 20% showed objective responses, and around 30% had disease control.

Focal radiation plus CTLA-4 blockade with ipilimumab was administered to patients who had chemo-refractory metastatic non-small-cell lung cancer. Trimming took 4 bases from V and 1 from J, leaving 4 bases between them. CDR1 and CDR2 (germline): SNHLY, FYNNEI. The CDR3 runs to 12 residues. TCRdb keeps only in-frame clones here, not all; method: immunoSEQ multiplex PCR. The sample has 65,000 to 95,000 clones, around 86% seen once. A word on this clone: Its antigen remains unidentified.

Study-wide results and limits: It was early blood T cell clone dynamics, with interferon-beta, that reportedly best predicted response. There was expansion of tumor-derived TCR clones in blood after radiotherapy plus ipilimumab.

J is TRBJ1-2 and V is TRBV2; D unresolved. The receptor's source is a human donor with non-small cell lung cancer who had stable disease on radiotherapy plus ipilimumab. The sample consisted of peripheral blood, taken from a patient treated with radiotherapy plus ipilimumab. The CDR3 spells CASSVINYGYTF. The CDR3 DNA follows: TGTGCCAGCAGTGTAATTAACTATGGCTACACCTTC. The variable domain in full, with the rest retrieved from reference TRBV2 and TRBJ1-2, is EPEVTQTPSHQVTQMGQEVILRCVPISNHLYFYWYRQILGQKVEFLVSFYNNEISEKSEIFDDQFSVERPDGSNFTLKIRSTKLEDSAMYFCASSVINYGYTFGSGTRLTVV.